The 29 T cell receptor beta chains listed next were all sequenced from one sample in a study of T cell clusters in autoimmune cytopenias. Roughly 38,000 genome equivalents of blood DNA were amplified for TRB. TRB rearrangements were amplified by touch-down multiplex PCR with mixed TRB-A/B primers. TCRdb reprocessed the multiplex PCR reads and keeps a single row for each CDR3 protein, giving no DNA. Here the sample table reports about 600 distinct CDR3 sequences. These data are also associated with another study on T cell repertoires in aging, cancer and after chemotherapy.

The specimen was peripheral blood. The receptors were gathered from a human donor with chronic lymphocytic leukemia.

The rearrangement joins TRBV20-1 to TRBJ2-2; TCRdb's D call, TRBD2, is unchecked because there is no DNA. The CDR3 is 20 residues long. The germline V gene encodes CDR1 DFQATT and CDR2 SNEGSKA (reference sequence). CDR3 amino acids: CSARELWGGGLRSNTGELFF.

By frequency, this clonotype registers large. This sequence joins TRBV11-1 and TRBJ1-1. The CDR3 has 14 residues. Germline V gene lookup returns CDR1 SGHAT and CDR2 FQDESV (reference sequence). CDR3 residues: CASSPRDWGTEAFF.

This clonotype registers large by frequency. This rearrangement joins TRBV5-5 to TRBJ1-1. The germline gives CDR1 SGHKS, CDR2 YYEKEE (reference sequence). The CDR3 is made up of 14 amino acids. The CDR3 spells CASSPLSMNTEAFF.

Its frequency marks this clonotype as large. This chain links TRBV6-5 with TRBJ2-2; the D call from TCRdb, TRBD2, cannot be confirmed without DNA. The CDR3 totals 17 residues. Germline-derived CDR1 and CDR2 are MNHEY and SVGAGI. CDR3 residues: CASSPSGLAGDTGELFF.

This clonotype is medium-sized by frequency. The rearrangement joins TRBV20-1 to TRBJ1-2; TCRdb's D call, TRBD1, is unchecked because there is no DNA. CDR1 is DFQATT and CDR2 is SNEGSKA in the germline V gene (reference sequence). There are 13 residues in the CDR3. CDR3: CSAKTLQGFGYTF.

This sequence joins TRBV20-1 and TRBJ2-5. In germline, CDR1 is DFQATT, CDR2 SNEGSKA (reference sequence). The CDR3 has 13 residues. The CDR3 protein is CSAHQDLKETQYF.

V and J are TRBV27 and TRBJ2-5; TCRdb's D gene call, TRBD1, goes unchecked for lack of DNA. Per the germline V gene, CDR1 is MNHEY and CDR2 is SMNVEV (reference sequence). This CDR3 comprises 14 residues. The CDR3 loop reads CASSPGTGSETQYF.

By frequency, this clonotype registers medium-sized. The rearrangement links TRBV7-3 to TRBJ2-7; TCRdb calls TRBD1, which cannot be checked without DNA. Germline CDR1 SGHTA, CDR2 FQGTGA. The CDR3 runs 14 residues. CDR3 sequence reads: CASSHAGFSYEQYF.

Judged by frequency, this clonotype is large. The rearrangement joins TRBV6-2 or TRBV6-3 to TRBJ2-3; as DNA is missing, the TRBD2 call by TCRdb cannot be tested. This CDR3 region has 16 residues. Germline lookup yields CDR1 MNHEY and CDR2 SVGEGT. The CDR3 region is CASSRGPAGGSDTQYF.

The V gene is TRBV25-1, the J gene TRBJ1-2; TCRdb reports TRBD1, a call that lacks DNA to check it against. The CDR3 totals 17 residues. Germline assignment: CDR1 MGHDK and CDR2 SYGVNS. CDR3 amino acids: CASSPPPSGQPNYGYTF.

The CDR3 sequence is CASSRGGLVYNEQFF. The rearrangement links TRBV6-1 to TRBJ2-1; TCRdb's assignment of TRBD1 cannot be checked, as there is no DNA. Germline loops: CDR1 MNHNS, CDR2 SASEGT. The CDR3 contains 15 residues.

The chain is built from TRBV6-5 and TRBJ2-7; TCRdb calls TRBD1, which cannot be checked without DNA. The CDR3 loop spans 15 amino acids. CDR1 and CDR2 from the germline V gene are MNHEY and SVGAGI. CDR3 region: CASSSSGTGLSEQYF.

This clonotype is hyperexpanded by frequency. CDR3 amino acids: CASRATGSETQYF. The chain employs TRBV27 and TRBJ2-5; checking the TCRdb D call of TRBD1 is not possible without DNA. CDR1 and CDR2 from the germline V gene are MNHEY and SMNVEV (reference sequence). This CDR3 spans 13 amino acids.

This clonotype is identified as large from frequency. The J gene is TRBJ2-1, the V gene TRBV6-2 or TRBV6-3. Per the germline V gene, CDR1 is MNHEY and CDR2 is SVGEGT. The CDR3 is made up of 13 amino acids. This chain's CDR3 is CASSYRAYNEQFF.

J is TRBJ1-3 and V is TRBV29-1. This CDR3 has 14 amino acids. Germline V gene data show CDR1 as SQVTM and CDR2 as ANQGSEA. CDR3: CSVVAGPSGNTIYF.

According to its frequency, this clonotype is medium-sized. The chain uses TRBV11-2 and TRBJ2-2. CDR3 length: 12 residues. CDR1 and CDR2 from the germline V gene are SGHAT and FQNNGV. The CDR3 reads CASSQNTGELFF.

By frequency, this clonotype is medium-sized. This chain connects TRBV27 to TRBJ2-1; TCRdb reports TRBD2, a call that lacks DNA to check it against. The CDR3 runs to 18 residues. Germline V gives CDR1 MNHEY, CDR2 SMNVEV (reference sequence). CDR3: CASSLLQSGLAGSNEQFF.

This clonotype is identified as large from frequency. The chain uses TRBV18 and TRBJ1-5. This CDR3 has 13 residues. Germline loops: CDR1 KGHSH, CDR2 LQKENI. CDR3 protein: CASSPPGDQPQHF.

Judged by frequency, this clonotype is medium-sized. J is TRBJ2-7 and V is TRBV28. The CDR3 spans 12 residues. Germline V lookup: CDR1 MDHEN, CDR2 SYDVKM. The CDR3 loop reads CASSAGSYEQYF.

In terms of frequency, this clonotype is large. CDR3 region: CSYGQGLDTQYF. V is TRBV29-1 and J is TRBJ2-3; TCRdb selects TRBD1, and the lack of DNA leaves this call unchecked. CDR3 length equals 12 residues. CDR1 SQVTM and CDR2 ANQGSEA come from the germline V gene.

Its frequency marks this clonotype as large (0.1 to 1%). The chain carries TRBV7-2 and TRBJ2-1; checking the TCRdb D call of TRBD2 is not possible without DNA. Germline loops: CDR1 SGHTA, CDR2 FQGNSA. This CDR3 is 16 amino acids long. This chain's CDR3 is CASSRREVSSYNEQFF.

This clonotype shows up as large by frequency. This rearrangement joins TRBV11-1 to TRBJ2-1; TCRdb outputs TRBD2, but without DNA this stays unchecked. Germline V gene data show CDR1 as SGHAT and CDR2 as FQDESV (reference sequence). CDR3 length: 19 amino acids. The CDR3 sequence: CASSSAGGTSGVLYNEQFF.

The rearrangement uses TRBV20-1 and TRBJ2-1; there is no DNA to check the TCRdb D call of TRBD2. Germline V gives CDR1 DFQATT, CDR2 SNEGSKA (reference sequence). CDR3 length equals 16 residues. CDR3 in amino acids: CSALLAGGPGYNEQFF.

This clonotype is large (0.1 to 1%) by frequency. The chain combines TRBV19 with TRBJ1-5. The CDR3 extends over 15 amino acids. In germline, CDR1 is LNHDA, CDR2 SQIVND (reference sequence). CDR3 loop: CASSIENRSNQPQHF.

This clonotype counts as large by frequency. This sequence joins TRBV24-1 and TRBJ2-2; with no DNA, the TCRdb D assignment of TRBD1 cannot be verified. This CDR3 comprises 15 residues. Germline lookup yields CDR1 KGHDR and CDR2 SFDVKD. CDR3 residues: CATSDLDTGPEELFF.

Its frequency marks this clonotype as large. The CDR3 sequence is CASSITGNTEAFF. This rearrangement joins TRBV19 to TRBJ1-1; the D call from TCRdb, TRBD1, cannot be confirmed without DNA. The length of the CDR3 is 13 residues. CDR1 LNHDA and CDR2 SQIVND come from the germline V gene (reference sequence).

CDR3: CASSLTRSSYEQYF. V gene TRBV4-2 combines with J gene TRBJ2-7. The germline V gene has CDR1 LGHNA and CDR2 YNFKEQ. The CDR3 sequence is 14 residues long.

This clonotype shows up as hyperexpanded by frequency. V usage is TRBV29-1 and J usage is TRBJ1-2. The CDR3 totals 13 residues. CDR1 and CDR2 (germline): SQVTM, ANQGSEA. The CDR3 sequence is CSVETPANYGYTF.

Its frequency marks this clonotype as medium-sized. The chain employs TRBV7-9 and TRBJ2-1. CDR1 is SEHNR and CDR2 is FQNEAQ in the germline V gene (reference sequence). This CDR3 is built from 16 residues. CDR3 amino acids: CASSSLSGSSYNEQFF.